This T cell receptor beta chain comes out of a study of OX40 agonist ivuxolimab in advanced cancers. Overall study: An agonistic anti-OX40 (CD134) antibody, ivuxolimab, was used to treat the patients. Hepatocellular carcinoma, melanoma, renal cell or head and neck cancer occurred in dose-escalation patients.

V was trimmed by 7 bases and J by 4 bases, leaving 10 bases between them. The length of the CDR3 is 12 residues. Germline lookup yields CDR1 SNHLY and CDR2 FYNNEI. This clone was detected a few times. The table came from immunoSEQ multiplex PCR; TCRdb's copy has only in-frame clones and leaves some out. The sample has roughly 77,000 clones, approximately 81% seen once. Sequences were derived from CD4+ or CD8+ T cells sorted from blood, sampled in a trial of the OX40 agonist ivuxolimab. This clonotype originated in an adult with an advanced solid tumor such as melanoma, head and neck, liver or kidney cancer. V gene TRBV2 combines with J gene TRBJ1-2, with unresolved D. This CDR3 reads CASTEVSYGYTF. The CDR3 nucleotides are TGTGCCAGCACTGAGGTGTCCTATGGCTACACCTTC.